This T cell receptor beta chain stems from a study of blood T cell repertoires in COVID-19. Across the whole study: Spain, Italy and the United States supplied samples that represented acute and convalescent COVID-19.

Per the germline V gene, CDR1 is SEHNR and CDR2 is FQNEAQ (reference sequence). The CDR3 has 13 amino acids. Trimming shortened V by 3 bases and J by 4 bases, and 7 bases separated the two germline ends. The method was immunoSEQ multiplex PCR; TCRdb's version includes in-frame clones alone and lacks a portion of them. The sample shows about 280,000 clones, about 83% of them seen only once. The clonotype comes from a woman in her forties or fifties who had recovered from COVID-19. V usage is TRBV7-9 and J usage is TRBJ1-3; D gene ambiguous. Material for sequencing was peripheral blood. CDR3 sequence reads: CASSLPGGNTIYF. DNA of the CDR3: TGTGCCAGCAGCTTGCCGGGGGGAAACACCATATATTTT. Combining the CDR3 with reference TRBV7-9 and TRBJ1-3 gives the whole variable domain DTGVSQNPRHKITKRGQNVTFRCDPISEHNRLYWYRQTLGQGPEFLTYFQNEAQLEKSRLLSDRFSAERPKGSFSTLEIQRTEQGDSAMYLCASSLPGGNTIYFGEGSWLTVV.